This TCR beta chain was retrieved from a study of T cells after yellow fever vaccination. One entry per CDR3 protein, called by TCRdb with MiXCR from the 5' RACE reads. The sample has about 350,000 distinct CDR3 sequences, approximately 12% seen once. This clonotype came up a few times. The V and J ends lost 9 bases and 1 base, in that order; junction bases with no gene match: 3. The CDR3 length is 14 residues. CDR1 and CDR2 from the germline V gene are MDHEN and SYDVKM. This specimen consisted of CD4+ T cells sorted from PBMCs, obtained 15 days after the yellow fever booster vaccination. This receptor was taken from a man aged 18 to 35 who received the YFV17D yellow fever vaccine. The chain combines TRBV28 with TRBJ2-4; 10 nucleotides line up with TRBD1. CDR3 sequence: CASRQGAAKNIQYF. CDR3 sequence (DNA): TGTGCCAGTAGACAGGGGGCTGCCAAAAACATTCAGTACTTC.